These 21 T cell receptor beta chains came from one sample sequenced in a study of blood T cell repertoires in COVID-19. Using immunoSEQ multiplex PCR, the repertoire was profiled, and TCRdb retains in-frame clones only, with some absent. This table has just under 150,000 clones, approximately 87% appearing once. The sample consisted of peripheral blood. The origin of the receptors is a woman in her forties or fifties with active or convalescent COVID-19.

In DNA, the CDR3 is TGCGCCAGCAGCTTGAGGCGGGACGCCACAGATACGCAGTATTTT. Protein sequence: CASSLRRDATDTQYF. The chain is built from TRBV5-1 and TRBJ2-3; tentative D call: TRBD2 (6 bases). CDR1 and CDR2 (germline): SGHRS, YFSETQ. Trimming removed 1 base from V and 2 bases from J, with 11 bases in between. CDR3 length equals 15 residues.

The genes are TRBV18 and TRBJ1-2; 8 nucleotides line up with TRBD1. V was pared by 2 bases and J by 1 base, with 3 bases of the junction left unmatched. This CDR3 spans 15 amino acids. Germline lookup yields CDR1 KGHSH and CDR2 LQKENI. CDR3 residues: CASSPGQGYNYGYTF. The CDR3 nucleotides read TGTGCCAGCTCACCAGGACAGGGCTATAACTATGGCTACACCTTC.

The gene calls are TRBV30 and TRBJ2-7; 7 nucleotides agree with TRBD1. The CDR3 is 12 residues long. V lost 5 bases, J lost 3 bases, and 4 bases stayed unmatched. Germline V lookup: CDR1 GTSNPN, CDR2 SVGIG (reference sequence). The CDR3 is CAWGRGHYEQYF. The CDR3 bases are TGTGCCTGGGGAAGGGGGCACTACGAGCAGTACTTC.

The chain joins TRBV5-1 to TRBJ1-1, with D possibly matching TRBD1 (6 bases). The germline gives CDR1 SGHRS, CDR2 YFSETQ. Trimming took 1 base from V and 1 from J, leaving 11 bases between them. The CDR3 has 15 amino acids. CDR3 coding DNA: TGCGCCAGCAGCTTGAATCAGGGGAGGAACACTGAAGCTTTCTTT. Protein: CASSLNQGRNTEAFF.

Only a few counts were recorded for this clone. V usage is TRBV6-2 or TRBV6-3 and J usage is TRBJ1-2; unclear D gene. Germline CDR1 MNHEY, CDR2 SVGEGT. The CDR3 totals 17 residues. With 0 bases removed from V and 5 bases from J, the gap between germline ends came to 19 bases. CDR3 sequence reads: CASSYSIQEDDYYGYTF. CDR3 sequence (DNA): TGTGCCAGCAGTTACTCGATCCAGGAGGATGATTATTATGGCTACACCTTC.

V and J are TRBV9 and TRBJ1-2, with 7 nucleotides matching TRBD1. CDR3 length equals 14 residues. V shed 4 bases and J 3 bases; nucleotides not matched to a gene: 6. CDR1 and CDR2 (germline): SGDLS, YYNGEE. CDR3 region: CASSSNRGDYGYTF. The CDR3 nucleotides are TGTGCCAGCAGCTCAAACAGGGGTGACTATGGCTACACCTTC. Supplemented by reference TRBV9 and TRBJ1-2, the full variable domain reads DSGVTQTPKHLITATGQRVTLRCSPRSGDLSVYWYQQSLDQGLQFLIQYYNGEERAKGNILERFSAQQFPDLHSELNLSSLELGDSALYFCASSSNRGDYGYTFGSGTRLTVV.

The chain combines TRBV7-8 with TRBJ2-3; 10 bases map to TRBD2. J gave up 4 bases and V 2 bases, and 15 bases lay outside the gene matches. The germline gives CDR1 SGHVS, CDR2 FQNEAQ. The CDR3 has 19 residues. The CDR3 DNA sequence: TGTGCCAGCAGCTTAAGACCGGATGGAGCGGGAGGGCCCTCAGATACGCAGTATTTT. Its translation: CASSLRPDGAGGPSDTQYF.

The sample holds a few counts of this clone. V usage is TRBV7-9 and J usage is TRBJ2-7; 9 bases align to TRBD1. J lost 3 bases, V lost 5 bases, and 5 bases had no gene match. Germline V gene sequence: CDR1 SEHNR, CDR2 FQNEAQ (reference sequence). CDR3 size: 14 residues. CDR3 residues: CASSEQGASYEQYF. CDR3 coding DNA: TGTGCCAGCAGCGAACAGGGGGCCAGCTACGAGCAGTACTTC.

V is TRBV28 and J is TRBJ2-7; tentative D call: TRBD2 (6 bases). V lost 3 bases and J lost 7, with 13 bases in between. The CDR3 runs to 13 residues. Germline V gives CDR1 MDHEN, CDR2 SYDVKM. CDR3 sequence reads: CASSLVSGFEQYF. CDR3 DNA sequence: TGTGCCAGCAGTTTGGTAAGCGGGTTTGAGCAGTACTTC.

The chain combines TRBV5-5 with TRBJ1-4, with 9 bases matching TRBD1. The CDR3 runs 14 residues. The junction had 6 bases not matched to a gene; V was cut back by 4 bases and J by 8 bases. Germline CDR1 SGHKS, CDR2 YYEKEE (reference sequence). The CDR3 region has the DNA TGTGCCAGCAGCCCCGGGACAGGGTACGAAAAACTGTTTTTT. Encoded protein: CASSPGTGYEKLFF. The full variable domain, its missing parts supplied by reference TRBV5-5 and TRBJ1-4, is DAGVTQSPTHLIKTRGQQVTLRCSPISGHKSVSWYQQVLGQGPQFIFQYYEKEERGRGNFPDRFSARQFPNYSSELNVNALLLGDSALYLCASSPGTGYEKLFFGSGTQLSVL.

V gene TRBV3-1 (or the pseudogene TRBV3-2) combines with J gene TRBJ1-3, with TRBD1 matching over 7 bases. V shed 4 bases and J 10 bases; nucleotides not matched to a gene: 10. The CDR3 has 14 residues. Germline V CDR1 and CDR2: LGHDT, YNNKEL (reference sequence). The CDR3 protein is CASSRLGEQGTIYF. CDR3 sequence (DNA): TGTGCCAGCAGCCGGTTGGGGGAACAGGGGACCATATATTTT.

The chain carries TRBV5-5 and TRBJ1-4; D not certain. CDR1 SGHKS and CDR2 YYEKEE come from the germline V gene (reference sequence). The V and J ends lost 0 bases and 4 bases respectively, with 7 bases between them. CDR3 length: 14 amino acids. The CDR3 DNA follows: TGTGCCAGCAGCTTGGGTAGATATAATGAAAAACTGTTTTTT. Its protein product is CASSLGRYNEKLFF. The whole variable domain, remainder taken from reference TRBV5-5 and TRBJ1-4, is DAGVTQSPTHLIKTRGQQVTLRCSPISGHKSVSWYQQVLGQGPQFIFQYYEKEERGRGNFPDRFSARQFPNYSSELNVNALLLGDSALYLCASSLGRYNEKLFFGSGTQLSVL.

The chain is built from TRBV18 and TRBJ1-1; TRBD1 is a possible D gene (5 bases). Per the germline V gene, CDR1 is KGHSH and CDR2 is LQKENI. This CDR3 has 15 amino acids. V lost 3 bases, J lost 1 base, and 12 bases lay in between. CDR3 sequence: CASSPKSGGNTEAFF. DNA for the CDR3: TGTGCCAGCTCACCGAAATCCGGGGGGAACACTGAAGCTTTCTTT.

The chain employs TRBV12-3 or TRBV12-4 and TRBJ1-1, with unresolved D. Trimming stripped 1 base from V and 9 bases from J, with 6 bases between. The CDR3 has 11 amino acids. The DNA for the CDR3 is TGTGCCAGCAGTTTAGGAGGTAAAGCTTTCTTT. It encodes CASSLGGKAFF.

This chain connects TRBV6-5 to TRBJ1-2; 9 nucleotides line up with TRBD1. J gave up 5 bases and V 5 bases, and 6 bases lay outside the gene matches. CDR1 and CDR2 from the germline V gene are MNHEY and SVGAGI. The CDR3 covers 14 residues. The CDR3 sequence: CASSITGTGYGYTF. The CDR3 DNA reads TGTGCCAGCAGTATAACCGGGACAGGGTATGGCTACACCTTC.

This chain connects TRBV30 to TRBJ1-5; D is ambiguous. The CDR3 is made up of 13 amino acids. Per germline, CDR1 GTSNPN and CDR2 SVGIG (reference sequence). Trimming took off 1 base at V and 5 bases at J, with 9 bases between the two ends. CDR3 amino acids: CAWSESGDQPQHF. CDR3 nucleotides: TGTGCCTGGAGTGAGTCGGGTGATCAGCCCCAGCATTTT.

This clone was seen a single time. The chain joins TRBV24-1 to TRBJ1-5, with a weak D call TRBD1 (6 bases). The germline V and J ends were trimmed by 4 bases and 6 bases, with 12 bases remaining between them. The CDR3 is made up of 14 amino acids. CDR1 and CDR2 from the germline V gene are KGHDR and SFDVKD. CDR3 loop: CATSENDRTQPQHF. The CDR3 nucleotides read TGTGCCACCAGTGAGAATGACAGGACTCAGCCCCAGCATTTT.

The V and J genes are TRBV7-2 and TRBJ1-3; unclear D gene. This CDR3 is 14 amino acids long. The V and J ends lost 3 bases and 4 bases respectively, with 10 bases between them. CDR1 and CDR2 from the germline V gene are SGHTA and FQGNSA. CDR3 region: CASSFLGEGNTIYF. The CDR3, as DNA: TGTGCCAGCAGCTTCCTCGGGGAAGGAAACACCATATATTTT.

The rearrangement uses TRBV18 and TRBJ1-1; D is unclear. Trimming cost V 5 bases and J 4 bases, with 11 bases left between them. Per the germline V gene, CDR1 is KGHSH and CDR2 is LQKENI. The CDR3 is made up of 13 amino acids. The CDR3 is CASSKVESTEAFF. CDR3 coding DNA: TGTGCCAGCTCAAAAGTTGAGAGCACTGAAGCTTTCTTT.

This clone was counted once. The rearrangement uses TRBV2 and TRBJ1-1; D possibly corresponds to TRBD1 (5 bases). V shed 6 bases and J shed 0 bases, with 11 bases lying between them. This CDR3 contains 14 residues. The germline gives CDR1 SNHLY, CDR2 FYNNEI. The CDR3 sequence: CASRLTAMNTEAFF. Here the CDR3 DNA reads TGTGCCAGCAGATTGACAGCCATGAACACTGAAGCTTTCTTT.

The chain combines TRBV7-6 with TRBJ1-2; possible D gene TRBD1, 5 bases. The ends were cut back, 1 base at V and 4 bases at J, with 16 bases in the middle. This CDR3 is 16 amino acids long. CDR1 SGHVS and CDR2 FNYEAQ come from the germline V gene. CDR3 DNA: TGTGCCAGCAGCTTAGGGTTGAAGGGGTTTCTCTATGGCTACACCTTC. Protein product: CASSLGLKGFLYGYTF.